The clone carrying this T cell receptor beta chain has just one count. Its antigen is not known. The data were taken from a study of cytomegalovirus exposure and HLA in healthy donors. With 60 Vbeta and 13 Jbeta primers, the PCR was carried out. Sequencing used immunoSEQ multiplex PCR; TCRdb keeps in-frame clones, though not all of them. The table shows some 200,000 clones, with 75% to 85% occurring only once. Study outcomes and limitations: Further analysis, carried out later, found HLA-associated TCR beta chains more clonally expanded than equally common other chains. As a later analysis showed, a missense DCLRE1C variant was linked to trimming of TCR beta V- and J-genes. A classifier reportedly called cytomegalovirus status with high sensitivity and specificity.

V lost 3 bases, J lost 4 bases, and 10 bases stayed unmatched. Per germline, CDR1 SGHRS and CDR2 YFSETQ. This CDR3 has 16 amino acids. The gene calls are TRBV5-1 and TRBJ2-1; TRBD2 agrees at 7 bases. The receptor was derived from a girl between 5 and 17 years old in good health and CMV-seronegative. The sample comprised PBMCs. CDR3 amino acids: CASSSPDGRIYNEQFF. CDR3 nucleotides: TGCGCCAGCAGCTCGCCGGACGGGAGGATTTACAATGAGCAGTTCTTC. Full variable domain (outside the CDR3, taken from reference TRBV5-1 and TRBJ2-1): KAGVTQTPRYLIKTRGQQVTLSCSPISGHRSVSWYQQTPGQGLQFLFEYFSETQRNKGNFPGRFSGRQFSNSRSEMNVSTLELGDSALYLCASSSPDGRIYNEQFFGPGTRLTVL.